This TCR beta chain was obtained from a study of blood T cell repertoires in COVID-19. The wider study: PBMCs, B-cell-depleted T cells, or T cells were the source of the cDNA or gDNA that made up the material.

The table came from immunoSEQ multiplex PCR; TCRdb's copy has only in-frame clones and leaves some out. The table records approximately 69,000 clones, around 91% of them present only once. Sequenced input: peripheral blood. The clonotype originates from a man aged 50 or older with acute or convalescent COVID-19.

The CDR3 DNA is TGCGCCAGCAGCTTGGCCTCCAGCGGGAGTGCCTACGAGCAGTACTTC. The encoded protein is CASSLASSGSAYEQYF. This rearrangement joins TRBV5-1 to TRBJ2-7, with 8 bases that match TRBD2. Germline CDR1 SGHRS, CDR2 YFSETQ. The V and J ends lost 0 bases and 2 bases, in that order; junction bases with no gene match: 7. CDR3 size: 16 residues.